This note documents a single T cell receptor (beta chain) sequence. Its antigen is not identified. The CDR3 contains 17 residues. Germline CDR1 and CDR2: SGHTA and FQGNSA. V gave up 5 bases and J gave up 4 bases; unmatched junction bases: 17. TCRdb re-called the 5' RACE reads through MiXCR, storing one row per CDR3 protein. The sample records approximately 46,000 distinct CDR3 sequences, 11% being singletons. The data stem from a study of CD8 T cells in ankylosing spondylitis. Study-wide findings and caveats: Some motif variants had been reported before (in reactive arthritis synovial fluid and blood).

Sequenced: blood, either unsorted or a sorted T cell fraction (not recorded which). The source is a male donor with ankylosing spondylitis or in good health (not recorded which). The rearrangement links TRBV7-2 to TRBJ2-7; 7 bases line up with TRBD1. For the CDR3, the DNA is TGTGCCAGCAGCGCACCCGAGGGGGCCGGGTTCAAGTACGAGCAGTACTTC. Translation gives CASSAPEGAGFKYEQYF.